This T cell receptor (beta chain) was found in a study of OX40 agonist ivuxolimab in advanced cancers. Study in general: In this cohort, patients received ivuxolimab, an agonistic anti-OX40 (CD134) antibody.

Study-wide results and caveats: Some patients who did not respond also had low normalized T-cell clonal expansion. Partial responders at 0.1-3.0 mg/kg showed near-lowest clonal expansion.

Points on this clone: Its antigen is as yet unknown.

Between the trimmed V and J ends, which lost 4 bases and 3 bases, there was a span of 20 bases. The V gene's germline CDR1 is SEHNR and CDR2 FQNEAQ (reference sequence). The CDR3 contains 17 residues. TCRdb's table, derived via immunoSEQ multiplex PCR, lists solely in-frame clones and lacks some. There are about 24,000 clones in the sample; approximately 91% occur only once, and about 47% lies in the top ten. Sequenced material: CD4+ or CD8+ T cells sorted from blood, taken in a trial of the OX40 agonist ivuxolimab. The clonotype originates from an adult with an advanced solid tumor such as melanoma, head and neck, liver or kidney cancer. V gene TRBV7-9 combines with J gene TRBJ2-3; maybe TRBD1 (5 bases). The DNA for the CDR3 is TGTGCCAGCAGCTCCTGGGGCATCGGGTCCGGAACAGATACGCAGTATTTT. Amino acids: CASSSWGIGSGTDTQYF.